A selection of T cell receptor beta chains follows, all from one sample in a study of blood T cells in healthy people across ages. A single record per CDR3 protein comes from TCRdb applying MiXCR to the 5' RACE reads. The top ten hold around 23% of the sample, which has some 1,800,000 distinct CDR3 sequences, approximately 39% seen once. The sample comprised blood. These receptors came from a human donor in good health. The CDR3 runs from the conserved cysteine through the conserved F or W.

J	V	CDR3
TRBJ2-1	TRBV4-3	CASSQERPPSPAEQFF
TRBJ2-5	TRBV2	CASSVVGFRQGGDNEQYF
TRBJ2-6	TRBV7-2	CASSWRHSSGTNVLTF
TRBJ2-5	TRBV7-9	CASSLTSYQETQYF
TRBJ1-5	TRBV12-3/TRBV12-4	CTSSRPDGGINQPQHF
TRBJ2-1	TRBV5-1	CASKSMDLQFF
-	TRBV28	CASEPGQGYEQYF
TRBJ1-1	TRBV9	CASSRTVLNTEAFF
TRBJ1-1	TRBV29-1	CSVERRGGLGTEAFF
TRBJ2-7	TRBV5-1	CASSLYATGVNSYEQYF
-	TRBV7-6	CASSLGQRGAPYEQYF
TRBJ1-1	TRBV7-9	CASSLVPDYNTEAFF
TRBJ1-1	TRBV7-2	CASSFTPRGVTEAFF
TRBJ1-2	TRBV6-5	CASSYVLRPDYGYTF
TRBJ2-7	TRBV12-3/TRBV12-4	CASSFTGISYEQYF
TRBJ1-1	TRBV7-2	CASSRGGTVNTEAFF
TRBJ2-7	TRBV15	CATKTDRDYEQYF
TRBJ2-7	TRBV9	CASSDPTGTGEDEQYF
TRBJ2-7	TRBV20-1	CSADTSTYEQYF
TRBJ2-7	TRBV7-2	CASSLIGPPISYEQYF
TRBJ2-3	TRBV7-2	CASSLAGLAGARSTDTQYF
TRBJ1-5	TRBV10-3	CAIRDTGGDQPQHF
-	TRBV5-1	CASNLRMDGYEQYF
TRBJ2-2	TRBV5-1	CASSLSSAGLVAGELFF
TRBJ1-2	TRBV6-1	CASRELGQAGYTF
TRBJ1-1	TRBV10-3	CAISEPMNTEAFF
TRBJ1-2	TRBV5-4	CASSRPGDKLYGYTF
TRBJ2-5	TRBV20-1	CSARGGLAGVSLREQYF
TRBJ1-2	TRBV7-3	CASSLGTHSYGYTF
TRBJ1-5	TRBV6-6	CASSYSIPPGPNQPQHF
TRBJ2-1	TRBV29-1	CSVVDPEDDEQFF
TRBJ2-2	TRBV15	CATSRGDRSYTGELFF
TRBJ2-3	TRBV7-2	CASSLVYVVSTDTQYF
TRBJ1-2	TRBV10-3	CAISLRGTDGYTF
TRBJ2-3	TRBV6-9	CASSQPSGGGTPPTDTQYF
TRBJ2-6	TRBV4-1	CASRDRDSGANVLTF
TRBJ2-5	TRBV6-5	CASSYQQQGSGETQYF
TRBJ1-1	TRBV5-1	CASSLDGLSNTEAFF
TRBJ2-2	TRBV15	CATRDNRYTGELFF
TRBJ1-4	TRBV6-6	CASTISGKLFF
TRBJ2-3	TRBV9	CASSAGTGTDRTSTDTQYF
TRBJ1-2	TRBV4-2	CASSHNYGYTF
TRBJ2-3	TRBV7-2	CASSSRRGTDTQYF
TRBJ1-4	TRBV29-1	CSVAGEKLFF